At least ten counts were recorded for the clone carrying this T cell receptor beta chain. Its antigen remains unknown. A 10-nucleotide random UMI tagged transcripts in template-switch 5'RACE cDNA synthesis. TCRdb called the 5' RACE reads again in MiXCR, with one record for every CDR3 protein. The sample has some 34,000 distinct CDR3 sequences, less than 1.6% seen once; the top ten hold about 9%. CDR3 length: 14 residues. In germline, CDR1 is SSHAT, CDR2 FNYEAQ (reference sequence). Trimming took 3 bases from V and 3 from J; bases not matched to a gene: 4. The entry originates in a study of neurological immune-mediated disorders. Study information: Of the multiple sclerosis patients, approximately 35 in total, roughly 30 were relapsing-remitting and 3 were secondary progressive.

Study-level points and caveats: The absence of shared CDR3 amino acid sequences among expanded clones across subjects suggests private repertoires in all groups. The most TCR clonal expansion was seen in HTLV-1-associated myelopathy, and the least was seen in multiple sclerosis, which fell below healthy controls.

Input material: PBMCs. The rearrangement links TRBV7-7 to TRBJ2-5; 7 nucleotides align to TRBD1. The receptor comes from a woman aged 25 to 45 with multiple sclerosis. The CDR3 region has the DNA TGTGCCAGCAGCTTCGGGACAGCCGAAGAGACCCAGTACTTC. This sequence encodes CASSFGTAEETQYF.